The rows below give T cell receptor beta chains drawn from one sample of a study of cytomegalovirus exposure and HLA in healthy donors. Method: immunoSEQ multiplex PCR; TCRdb's copy keeps in-frame clones and lacks some. The repertoire has about 120,000 clones, 55% to 65% of them found once; the top ten carry 8% to 9.5%. Sequenced material: PBMCs. Source of these receptors: a middle-aged woman in good health and CMV-seropositive. Each CDR3 is given with its conserved first and last residue. The D gene is left open where the match is weak. Size tells how often a clone was seen (once, few, many) or the class of an expanded clone, and some rows leave it out.

TGTGCCAGCAGCTTGTGGGCCCGGGACAGAACCTACAATGAGCAGTTCTTC,CASSLWARDRTYNEQFF,TRBV7-2,TRBD1,.,TRBJ2-1
TGTGCCAGCAGCGAGACAGGGAACGGAAACACCATATATTTT,CASSETGNGNTIYF,TRBV11-2,TRBD1,.,TRBJ1-3
TGTGCCACTGGACTCATGTCGGGGTCCGGCTATGGCTACACCTTC,CATGLMSGSGYGYTF,TRBV6-5,.,.,TRBJ1-2
TGTGCCTGGAGTTTGACATGGGGACTAGCGGTCTACGAGCAGTACTTC,CAWSLTWGLAVYEQYF,TRBV30,TRBD2,.,TRBJ2-7
TGTGCCAGCAGCCAAACTAGCGGGCTAAACAATGAGCAGTTCTTC,CASSQTSGLNNEQFF,TRBV11-2,TRBD2,.,TRBJ2-1
TGTGCCAGCAGTTACGAGGGGGATTCACCCCTCCACTTT,CASSYEGDSPLHF,TRBV6-5,.,.,TRBJ1-6
TGCAGTGTCAGGGGGATCCACGAGCAGTACTTC,CSVRGIHEQYF,TRBV20-1,TRBD1,.,TRBJ2-7
TGTGCCAGCAGCTTAGGCGGGGGGGTTTATGAGACCCAGTACTTC,CASSLGGGVYETQYF,TRBV7-2,TRBD2,.,TRBJ2-5
TGTGCCAGCAGTTTCCTTGGCACAGATACGCAGTATTTT,CASSFLGTDTQYF,TRBV27,.,.,TRBJ2-3
TGTGCCAGCAGTGGCGGAGCGGGGGGGAGGACAGATACGCAGTATTTT,CASSGGAGGRTDTQYF,TRBV11-3,TRBD2,.,TRBJ2-3
TGCGCCAGCAGCCAAGATCACGACTACCGGGCGGCTGAGCAGTTCTTC,CASSQDHDYRAAEQFF,TRBV4-3,.,.,TRBJ2-1
TGTGCCAGCAGCTCTCGGCCCAGGGGCCTCAATGAAAAACTGTTTTTT,CASSSRPRGLNEKLFF,TRBV11-2,.,.,TRBJ1-4
TGTGCCAGCAGTTTATCTTCGGGAGCCAACACTGAAGCTTTCTTT,CASSLSSGANTEAFF,TRBV27,.,.,TRBJ1-1
TGCGCCAGCAGCCAAGATGTAACTAGCGGGGGGGAGCAGTTCTTC,CASSQDVTSGGEQFF,TRBV4-1,TRBD2,.,TRBJ2-1
TGTGCCAGCAGCATGGGACTCCCGAACACTGAAGCTTTCTTT,CASSMGLPNTEAFF,TRBV28,.,few,TRBJ1-1
TGTGCCAGCAGCTCCGGCGCCGGACTAGCGGGAGAAAATGAGCAGTTCTTC,CASSSGAGLAGENEQFF,TRBV5-4,TRBD2,.,TRBJ2-1
TGTGCCAGCAGTGCGGCGGGAGGCCCCAGCGGGGAGCAGTTCTTC,CASSAAGGPSGEQFF,TRBV6-4,TRBD2,.,TRBJ2-1
TGTGCCACCAGCAGGCCCCAGGGGCAGATCTTGAACTATGGCTACACCTTC,CATSRPQGQILNYGYTF,TRBV15,.,.,TRBJ1-2
TGCAGTGCTCATTACACTGAAGCTTTCTTT,CSAHYTEAFF,TRBV20-1,.,.,TRBJ1-1
TGTGCCAGCAGCTATCATGACGGCAGTCGGGGCGAGCAGTACTTC,CASSYHDGSRGEQYF,TRBV7-9,.,few,TRBJ2-7
TGTGCCAGCAGCTCCCGACTAGCGGCGAACACCGGGGAGCTGTTTTTT,CASSSRLAANTGELFF,TRBV7-9,TRBD2,.,TRBJ2-2
TGTGCCAGCTCCTCGGGACTAGCGGGAAGCACAGATACGCAGTATTTT,CASSSGLAGSTDTQYF,TRBV18,TRBD2,.,TRBJ2-3
TGTGCCAGCAGCCCCCCGGGGGGGGCTTATGGCTACACCTTC,CASSPPGGAYGYTF,TRBV28,.,.,TRBJ1-2
TGTGCCAGCAGCTCGACCGAGGGTGCCTACGAGCAGTACTTC,CASSSTEGAYEQYF,TRBV7-8,.,.,TRBJ2-7
TGTGCCTGGAGGTTTATCGGGGAAAGGGCTGAAGCTTTCTTT,CAWRFIGERAEAFF,TRBV30,.,few,TRBJ1-1
TGTGCCAGCAGCTTGCGCGGGTTTGGAAACACCATATATTTT,CASSLRGFGNTIYF,TRBV5-4,.,.,TRBJ1-3
TGTGCCAGCAGCTCCACAGGGAAGGGCACTGAAGCTTTCTTT,CASSSTGKGTEAFF,TRBV7-9,.,.,TRBJ1-1
TGTGCCAGCAGCTTTTTTCCGGCAGGGTACGGCTACACCTTC,CASSFFPAGYGYTF,TRBV7-9,.,.,TRBJ1-2
TGCGCCAGCAGCTTGGAGGGAGTGGGTGCATCCGGCTACACCTTC,CASSLEGVGASGYTF,TRBV5-1,.,.,TRBJ1-2
TGTGCCAGCAGCTTTCCTCGAGGACAGGGGGAAGAGACCCAGTACTTC,CASSFPRGQGEETQYF,TRBV7-9,TRBD1,.,TRBJ2-5
TGTGCCAGCAGTTACGGGGGGTGGGATGAGCAGTTCTTC,CASSYGGWDEQFF,TRBV6-5,.,.,TRBJ2-1
TGTGCCAGCAGGGGGGGGGTTACCGGGGAGCTGTTTTTT,CASRGGVTGELFF,TRBV28,TRBD2,.,TRBJ2-2
TGCGCCAGCAGCCCTCACAGGGATCAGGCCGGGGAGCTGTTTTTT,CASSPHRDQAGELFF,TRBV4-1,.,.,TRBJ2-2
TGTGCCAGCAGCCGCGTGGGGGGGGGTCTTTCCTACGAGCAGTACTTC,CASSRVGGGLSYEQYF,TRBV5-4,TRBD2,few,TRBJ2-7
TGTGCCAGTAGTCCCACTAGCGGGAGGAGTGAGCAGTACTTC,CASSPTSGRSEQYF,TRBV19,TRBD2,.,TRBJ2-7